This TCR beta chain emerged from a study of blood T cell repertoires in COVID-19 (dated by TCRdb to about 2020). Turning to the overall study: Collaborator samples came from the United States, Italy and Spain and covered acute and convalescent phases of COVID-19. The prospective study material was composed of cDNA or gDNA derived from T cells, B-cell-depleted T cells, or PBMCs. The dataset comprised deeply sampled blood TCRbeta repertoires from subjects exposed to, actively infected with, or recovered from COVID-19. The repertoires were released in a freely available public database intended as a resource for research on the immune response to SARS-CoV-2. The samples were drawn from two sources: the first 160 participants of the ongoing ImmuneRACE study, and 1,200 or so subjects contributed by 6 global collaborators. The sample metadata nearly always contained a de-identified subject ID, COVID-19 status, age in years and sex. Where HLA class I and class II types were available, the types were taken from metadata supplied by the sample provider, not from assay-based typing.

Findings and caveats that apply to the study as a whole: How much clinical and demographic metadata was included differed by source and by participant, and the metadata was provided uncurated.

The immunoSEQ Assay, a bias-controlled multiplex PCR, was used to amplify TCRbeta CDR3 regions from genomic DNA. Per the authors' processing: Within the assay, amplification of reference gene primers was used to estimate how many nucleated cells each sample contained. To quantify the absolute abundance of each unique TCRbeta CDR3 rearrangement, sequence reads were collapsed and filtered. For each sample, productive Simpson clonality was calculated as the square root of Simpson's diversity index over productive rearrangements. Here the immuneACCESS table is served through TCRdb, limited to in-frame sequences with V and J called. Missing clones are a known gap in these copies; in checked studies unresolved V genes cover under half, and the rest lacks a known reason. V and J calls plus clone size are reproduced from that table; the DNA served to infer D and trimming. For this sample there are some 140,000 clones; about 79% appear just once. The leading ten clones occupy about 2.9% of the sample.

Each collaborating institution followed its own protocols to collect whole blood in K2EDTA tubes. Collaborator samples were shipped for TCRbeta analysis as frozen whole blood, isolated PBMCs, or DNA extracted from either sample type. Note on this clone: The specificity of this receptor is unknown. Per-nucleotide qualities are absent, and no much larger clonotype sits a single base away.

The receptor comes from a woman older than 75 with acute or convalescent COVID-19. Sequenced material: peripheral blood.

The nucleotide sequence is TGTGCCAGCAGTCGGGACAGAAACTATGGCTACACCTTC. Translated, it gives CASSRDRNYGYTF. The V and J segments used are TRBV6-4 and TRBJ1-2; the junction holds 7 bases that match TRBD1. The CDR3 has 13 amino acids, counting the end cysteine and phenylalanine. CDR3 DNA is the only sequence kept; it has 39 bases, read in frame from the first base. The germline V gene provides CDR1 MRHNA and CDR2 SNTAGT. Trimming removed 5 bases from V and 2 bases from J; the gene matches leave 2 bases unexplained.